Given below is one T cell receptor beta chain in context. Antigen unknown. Method: immunoSEQ multiplex PCR; TCRdb's copy keeps in-frame clones and lacks some. The sample has under 120,000 clones, roughly 87% seen once. This record comes from a study of T cell responses to AZD1222 COVID-19 vaccine. Whole-study results and caveats: Among AZD1222 vaccinees, only 5 to 7 were seropositive at baseline. Clonal diversity was possibly underestimated, and white British individuals and females predominated among donors.

With 2 bases clipped from V and 0 bases from J, the junction kept 8 bases outside the gene matches. The CDR3 has 19 amino acids. CDR1 is SGHAT, CDR2 FQNNGV, per germline. The specimen was peripheral blood, collected 28 days after the second AZD1222 dose. The rearrangement links TRBV11-2 to TRBJ2-1; 12 nucleotides line up with TRBD2. This receptor was identified in an adult who received the AZD1222 COVID-19 vaccine. The CDR3 spells CASSLRLAGATSSYNEQFF. The CDR3 region has the DNA TGTGCCAGCAGCTTACGACTAGCGGGAGCGACGAGCTCCTACAATGAGCAGTTCTTC.